The 23 T cell receptor beta chains below were found in one sample sequenced in a study of blood T cell repertoires in COVID-19. Profiling relied on immunoSEQ multiplex PCR, and the TCRdb table lists in-frame clones only, not all of them. Among approximately 160,000 clones, around four fifths were seen once, and the ten largest hold approximately 4%. Sequenced material: PBMCs or T cells enriched from blood (not recorded which). The receptors were sampled from a woman in her forties or fifties in a cohort exposed to, infected with or recovered from COVID-19 (not recorded which).

The V call is TRBV5-1, the J call TRBJ2-5; 8 nucleotides align to TRBD1. This CDR3 is built from 14 residues. Germline V CDR1 and CDR2: SGHRS, YFSETQ. The junction had 7 bases not matched to a gene; V was cut back by 4 bases and J by 5 bases. The CDR3 here is CASSDSTGVETQYF. CDR3 coding DNA: TGCGCCAGCAGCGACTCGACAGGGGTCGAGACCCAGTACTTC. Full variable domain (outside the CDR3, taken from reference TRBV5-1 and TRBJ2-5): KAGVTQTPRYLIKTRGQQVTLSCSPISGHRSVSWYQQTPGQGLQFLFEYFSETQRNKGNFPGRFSGRQFSNSRSEMNVSTLELGDSALYLCASSDSTGVETQYFGPGTRLLVL.

The chain has TRBV9 and TRBJ2-3; D may be TRBD2 (5 bases). V dropped 4 bases and J dropped 2 bases, with 14 bases sitting between them. This CDR3 spans 15 amino acids. From germline, CDR1 is SGDLS and CDR2 YYNGEE. The CDR3 DNA sequence: TGTGCCAGCAGCCTCCCTGGAGGCAACACAGATACGCAGTATTTT. It specifies CASSLPGGNTDTQYF.

V and J are TRBV19 and TRBJ1-4, with a possible D match to TRBD1 (6 bases). V lost 10 bases to trimming and J lost 1 base, with 13 bases between them. The germline gives CDR1 LNHDA, CDR2 SQIVND (reference sequence). The length of the CDR3 is 14 residues. The CDR3 DNA reads as TGTGCCACCAAAGACAGGATAACTAATGAAAAACTGTTTTTT. Protein sequence: CATKDRITNEKLFF.

This rearrangement joins TRBV5-4 to TRBJ2-5, with no clear D. The CDR3 totals 13 residues. The V end lost 1 base, the J end lost 1 base, and 5 bases lay between the germline ends. Germline V CDR1 and CDR2: SGHNT, YYREEE (reference sequence). DNA of the CDR3: TGTGCCAGCAGCTTGTTCGGCCAAGAGACCCAGTACTTC. Encoded protein: CASSLFGQETQYF.

This clone was seen only a few times. V is TRBV5-1 and J is TRBJ2-5, with TRBD1 matching 7 bases. V was pared by 4 bases and J by 5 bases, with 11 bases of the junction left unmatched. Germline CDR1 SGHRS, CDR2 YFSETQ. The CDR3 is 15 amino acids. CDR3 protein: CASSVWTGYMETQYF. Written as DNA, the CDR3 is TGCGCCAGCAGCGTGTGGACAGGTTACATGGAGACCCAGTACTTC.

The CDR3 DNA is TGTGCCAGTAGTATATCGACTAGCGGGAGCAATGAGCAGTTCTTC. Its translation is CASSISTSGSNEQFF. The rearrangement joins TRBV19 to TRBJ2-1; 12 nucleotides agree with TRBD2. After removal of 2 bases from V and 6 bases from J, the junction contained 2 bases not matched to a gene. This CDR3 has 15 amino acids. CDR1 is LNHDA and CDR2 is SQIVND in the germline V gene (reference sequence).

The chain employs TRBV10-3 and TRBJ1-1; the match to TRBD1 covers 9 bases. Germline V lookup: CDR1 ENHRY, CDR2 SYGVKD. After removal of 8 bases from V and 1 base from J, the junction contained 5 bases not matched to a gene. This CDR3 contains 14 residues. CDR3 bases: TGTGCCATCCGGGCACAGGGGGCGAACACTGAAGCTTTCTTT. Protein product: CAIRAQGANTEAFF.

Concerning this clone itself: The same CDR3 can be traced to other DNA sequences in this sample. The chain joins TRBV12-3 or TRBV12-4 to TRBJ1-1; D ambiguous. Between the trimmed V and J ends, which lost 5 bases and 1 base, there was a span of 8 bases. The CDR3 contains 13 residues. In DNA form, the CDR3 reads TGTGCCAGCAGTCTCACCGGGAACACTGAAGCTTTCTTT. Translating it yields CASSLTGNTEAFF.

The CDR3 DNA sequence: TGTGCCAGCAGCTCGGGGACAGGGGGCGTCTATGGCTACACCTTC. As protein: CASSSGTGGVYGYTF. The V and J genes are TRBV5-4 and TRBJ1-2, with TRBD1 matching over 12 bases. The CDR3 contains 15 residues. The trim removed 3 bases at V and 4 bases at J, leaving 4 bases unmatched. In germline, CDR1 is SGHNT, CDR2 YYREEE (reference sequence).

This clone was seen a handful of times. The chain carries TRBV28 and TRBJ1-5; 7 bases align to TRBD1. Per the germline V gene, CDR1 is MDHEN and CDR2 is SYDVKM. The junction had 9 bases not matched to a gene; V was cut back by 6 bases and J by 4 bases. The CDR3 contains 15 residues. As DNA, the CDR3 is TGTGCCAGCAGAGGGCCGGACAGGCTAAATCAGCCCCAGCATTTT. Residues: CASRGPDRLNQPQHF.

This chain connects TRBV9 to TRBJ1-1; tentative D call: TRBD1 (5 bases). Between the trimmed V and J ends, which lost 2 bases and 0 bases, there was a span of 23 bases. This CDR3 has 19 residues. Germline V CDR1 and CDR2: SGDLS, YYNGEE. In nucleotides, the CDR3 is TGTGCCAGCAGCGTCTCCCTCCTCACCGACAGACCCATGAACACTGAAGCTTTCTTT. This translates into CASSVSLLTDRPMNTEAFF.

The genes are TRBV7-8 and TRBJ2-7; 7 nucleotides agree with TRBD1. The J segment lost 0 bases and the V segment lost 4 bases, leaving 6 bases of the junction unmatched. This CDR3 comprises 15 residues. Germline V gives CDR1 SGHVS, CDR2 FQNEAQ. In DNA form, the CDR3 reads TGTGCCAGCAGCTCGGACAGGTCAAGCTCCTACGAGCAGTACTTC. As protein: CASSSDRSSSYEQYF. The full variable domain, in which reference TRBV7-8 and TRBJ2-7 provide the parts outside the CDR3, is GAGVSQSPRYKVAKRGQDVALRCDPISGHVSLFWYQQALGQGPEFLTYFQNEAQLDKSGLPSDRFFAERPEGSVSTLKIQRTQQEDSAVYLCASSSDRSSSYEQYFGPGTRLTVT.

The CDR3 DNA sequence: TGTGCCATCGGCATTGGCAATTCACCCCTCCACTTT. Protein sequence: CAIGIGNSPLHF. V usage is TRBV10-3 and J usage is TRBJ1-6; D not certain. The V end was cut by 8 bases, the J end by 7 bases, with 9 bases between. Germline V gene data show CDR1 as ENHRY and CDR2 as SYGVKD. The CDR3 runs to 12 residues.

The chain couples TRBV9 to TRBJ1-1; D may be TRBD1 (6 bases). CDR3 length: 14 residues. The germline V gene encodes CDR1 SGDLS and CDR2 YYNGEE. V lost 3 bases and J lost 0, with 9 bases in between. The CDR3 region is CASSAGHLNTEAFF. In DNA, the CDR3 is TGTGCCAGCAGCGCGGGACATCTGAACACTGAAGCTTTCTTT.

This sequence joins TRBV6-5 and TRBJ2-6; a possible D gene is TRBD2 (5 bases). Per the germline V gene, CDR1 is MNHEY and CDR2 is SVGAGI. V was clipped by 8 bases and J by 2 bases, with 13 bases between them. The CDR3 extends over 15 amino acids. CDR3 bases: TGTGCCAGCCGCACGCCGGGGACTGGGGCCAACGTCCTGACTTTC. It translates to CASRTPGTGANVLTF.

This chain links TRBV6-5 with TRBJ2-7; 10 bases are a match to TRBD1. This CDR3 has 15 amino acids. Germline assignment: CDR1 MNHEY and CDR2 SVGAGI. V shed 6 bases and J 6 bases; nucleotides not matched to a gene: 11. As DNA, the CDR3 is TGTGCCAGCAGCCCAGTCCCGGGACAGGGGAGCGAGCAGTACTTC. Its protein is CASSPVPGQGSEQYF.

This rearrangement joins TRBV11-2 to TRBJ2-5, with TRBD2 matching over 7 bases. Germline values: CDR1 SGHAT, CDR2 FQNNGV. Unmatched junction bases numbered 8, after V lost 5 bases and J lost 5 bases. This CDR3 contains 14 residues. The CDR3: CASSLTAGGETQYF. The CDR3 region has the DNA TGTGCCAGCAGCCTGACAGCCGGGGGGGAGACCCAGTACTTC.

CDR3 sequence (DNA): TGTGCCAGCAGTGAAGGTTGGGGGCAGTACGATGAAAAACTGTTTTTT. Protein product: CASSEGWGQYDEKLFF. The V and J genes are TRBV2 and TRBJ1-4; D may be TRBD1 (6 bases). Germline V CDR1 and CDR2: SNHLY, FYNNEI. The V end lost 1 base, the J end lost 6 bases, and 15 bases lay between the germline ends. CDR3 length: 16 residues.

This clone was seen only a few times. CDR3 amino acids: CASSGYSRGLVGVGYTF. The CDR3 DNA follows: TGTGCCAGCAGTGGGTACTCCAGGGGGCTAGTTGGAGTCGGCTACACCTTC. This chain connects TRBV28 to TRBJ1-2; the match to TRBD1 covers 8 bases. Per germline, CDR1 MDHEN and CDR2 SYDVKM. This CDR3 has 17 amino acids. With 5 bases clipped from V and 8 bases from J, the junction kept 19 bases outside the gene matches.

The chain links TRBV6-2 or TRBV6-3 to TRBJ1-5, with 9 bases identical to TRBD1. Looked up from germline, CDR1 is MNHEY and CDR2 is SVGEGT. The CDR3 runs to 15 residues. V trimming: 2 bases; J trimming: 5 bases; junction bases outside the gene matches: 4. The CDR3 reads CASSYPGQGDQPQHF. CDR3 coding DNA: TGTGCCAGCAGTTACCCGGGACAGGGCGATCAGCCCCAGCATTTT.

The chain employs TRBV7-8 and TRBJ1-6; 10 nucleotides match TRBD1. Trimming removed 5 bases from V and 6 bases from J; junction bases left unmatched: 10. The V gene's germline CDR1 is SGHVS and CDR2 FQNEAQ. There are 17 residues in the CDR3. The CDR3 DNA sequence: TGTGCCAGCAGCCTTAACCCGGGACAGGGGCCTAATTCACCCCTCCACTTT. Amino acid sequence: CASSLNPGQGPNSPLHF.

This rearrangement joins TRBV10-3 to TRBJ1-4, with 11 bases that match TRBD1. CDR3 length: 16 amino acids. V dropped 5 bases and J dropped 3; count of bases not matched to a gene: 5. Looked up from germline, CDR1 is ENHRY and CDR2 is SYGVKD. CDR3 amino acids: CAISPGQGVANEKLFF. The CDR3 DNA follows: TGTGCCATCAGTCCGGGACAGGGGGTCGCTAATGAAAAACTGTTTTTT.

The CDR3 region has the DNA TGTGCCAGCAGAGCCGGGACAGGGGGATCACCCCTCCACTTT. Its protein product is CASRAGTGGSPLHF. The gene calls are TRBV2 and TRBJ1-6, with 11 nucleotides matching TRBD1. Germline values: CDR1 SNHLY, CDR2 FYNNEI. V shed 6 bases and J 10 bases; nucleotides not matched to a gene: 5. The CDR3 sequence is 14 residues long.